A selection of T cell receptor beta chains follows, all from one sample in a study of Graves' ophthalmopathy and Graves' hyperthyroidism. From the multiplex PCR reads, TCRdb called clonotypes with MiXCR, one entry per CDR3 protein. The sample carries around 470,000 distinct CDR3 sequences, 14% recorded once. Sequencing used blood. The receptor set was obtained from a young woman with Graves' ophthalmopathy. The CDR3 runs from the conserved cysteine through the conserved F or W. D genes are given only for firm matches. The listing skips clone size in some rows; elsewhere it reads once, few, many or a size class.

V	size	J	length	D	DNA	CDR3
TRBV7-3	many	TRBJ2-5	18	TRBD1	TGTGCCAGCAGCTTATATGGCCCGGGACAGGGGATGAAAGAGACCCAGTACTTC	CASSLYGPGQGMKETQYF
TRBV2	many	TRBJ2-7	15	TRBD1	TGTGCCAGCAAGGTTGCAGGGGGCGTTTGGGACGAGCAGTACTTC	CASKVAGGVWDEQYF
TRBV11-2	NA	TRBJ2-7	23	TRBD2	TGTGCCAGCAGCTTAGATCTCGACACTCGACTCGTCGGTGTGGCGGGAGTCTCCTACGAGCAGTACTTC	CASSLDLDTRLVGVAGVSYEQYF
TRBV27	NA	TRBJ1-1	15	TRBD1	TGTGCCAGCAGAGGGGGGGACAGATCGGACACTGAAGCTTTCTTT	CASRGGDRSDTEAFF
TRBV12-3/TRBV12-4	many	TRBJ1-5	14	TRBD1	TGTGCCAGCAGCTACAGGGGGCGAGGTCAGCCCCAGCATTTT	CASSYRGRGQPQHF
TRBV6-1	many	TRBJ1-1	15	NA	TGTGCCAGCAGTGAAGATCGGGGGAGGAACACTGAAGCTTTCTTT	CASSEDRGRNTEAFF
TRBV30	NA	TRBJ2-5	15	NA	TGTGCCTGGAGTCCCTCCGCTAGTCTGACGGAGACCCAGTACTTC	CAWSPSASLTETQYF
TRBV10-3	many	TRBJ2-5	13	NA	TGTGCCATCAGTGCTTACTTAGAAGAGACCCAGTACTTC	CAISAYLEETQYF
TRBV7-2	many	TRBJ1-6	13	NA	TGTGCCAGCAGCTTAGACGCGAATTCACCCCTCCACTTT	CASSLDANSPLHF
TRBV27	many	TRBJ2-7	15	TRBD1	TGTGCCAGCAGTTTATCGAGGGGACAGGCCTACGAGCAGTACTTC	CASSLSRGQAYEQYF
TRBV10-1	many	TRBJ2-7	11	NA	TGCGCCAGCCATGGCAGGGGCGAGCAGTACTTC	CASHGRGEQYF
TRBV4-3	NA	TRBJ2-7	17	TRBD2	TGCGCCAGCAGCCAGGGGATAAACCTAGCGGGTTCCTACGAGCAGTACTTC	CASSQGINLAGSYEQYF
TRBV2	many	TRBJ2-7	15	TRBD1	TGTGCCAGCAGGAAGGACAGGGGCACCTCCTACGAGCAGTACTTC	CASRKDRGTSYEQYF
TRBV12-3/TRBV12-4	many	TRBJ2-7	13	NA	TGTGCCAGCAGTCTCTCGGCAGTTCGAGGGCAGTACTTC	CASSLSAVRGQYF
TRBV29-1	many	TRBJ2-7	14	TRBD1	TGCAGCGTTGTACCCGACAGGGGTTCTTACGAGCAGTACTTC	CSVVPDRGSYEQYF
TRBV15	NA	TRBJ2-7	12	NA	TGTGCCACCAGCAGAGAACGAGACGAGCAGTACTTC	CATSRERDEQYF
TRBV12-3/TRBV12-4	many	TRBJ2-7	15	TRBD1	TGTGCCAGCAGTTTGGTGGGACAGGGTAGACACGAGCAGTACTTC	CASSLVGQGRHEQYF
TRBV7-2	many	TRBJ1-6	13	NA	TGTGCCAGCAGCCCGCAGAGCAATTCACCCCTCCACTTT	CASSPQSNSPLHF
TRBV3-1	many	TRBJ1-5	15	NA	TGTGCCAGCAGCCAAGGTTCGGGCGGGGGTCAGCCCCAGCATTTT	CASSQGSGGGQPQHF
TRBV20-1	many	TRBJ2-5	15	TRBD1	TGCAGTGCTGGGGGGCAGACAGGGGATAGGTCCCCCCAGTACTTC	CSAGGQTGDRSPQYF
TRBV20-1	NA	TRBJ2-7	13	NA	TGCAGTGCTGAGTCCACCCCAGGGTACGAGCAGTACTTC	CSAESTPGYEQYF
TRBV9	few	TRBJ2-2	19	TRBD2	TGTGCCAGCAGCCTCCTGGGGACTAGCGGGAGGGCCGGAACCGGGGAGCTGTTTTTT	CASSLLGTSGRAGTGELFF
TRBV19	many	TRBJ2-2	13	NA	TGTGCCAGTAGTATTATCCTCCCCGGGGAGCTGTTTTTT	CASSIILPGELFF
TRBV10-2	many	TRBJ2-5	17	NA	TGCGCCAGCAGTGAGTCGAAAGGCGGGGCGGTAATGCAGACCCAGTACTTC	CASSESKGGAVMQTQYF
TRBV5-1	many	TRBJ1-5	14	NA	TGCGCCAGCAGCCCCAGATCGGGGGGACAGCCCCAGCATTTT	CASSPRSGGQPQHF
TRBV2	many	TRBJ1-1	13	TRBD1	TGTGCCAGCACGACAGGGAGGAACACTGAAGCTTTCTTT	CASTTGRNTEAFF
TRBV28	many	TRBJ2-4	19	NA	TGTGCCAGCAGTTTTTTTGGTAGCGGAGTCCCTGAGGCCAAAAACATTAAGTACTTC	CASSFFGSGVPEAKNIKYF
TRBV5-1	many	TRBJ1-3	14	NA	TGCGCCAGCAAACTGACAGGACTAGGAAACACCATATATTTT	CASKLTGLGNTIYF
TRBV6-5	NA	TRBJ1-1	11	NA	TGTGCCAGCATTTCAGGATCTGATGCTTTCTTT	CASISGSDAFF
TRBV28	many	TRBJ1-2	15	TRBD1	TGTGCCAGCAGTTTTGACCGGGACAGGGTATTTGGCTACACCTTC	CASSFDRDRVFGYTF
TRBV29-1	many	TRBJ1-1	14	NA	TGCAGCGTTGAAGATTTGGGGCAGTACCCTGAGGCTTTCTTT	CSVEDLGQYPEAFF
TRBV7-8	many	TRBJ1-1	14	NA	TGTGCCAGCAGCACCCTGAATCTTGACACTGAAGCTTTCTTT	CASSTLNLDTEAFF
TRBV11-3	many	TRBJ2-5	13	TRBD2	TGTGCCAGCAGCCCGGCGGGGGAAGAGACCCAGTACTTC	CASSPAGEETQYF
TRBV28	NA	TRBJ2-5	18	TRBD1	TGTGCCAGCAGTTTATTTTCCGGGACAGGGGACTTCCAAGAGACCCAGTACTTC	CASSLFSGTGDFQETQYF
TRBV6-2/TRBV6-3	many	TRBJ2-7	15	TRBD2	TGTGCCAGCAGACCGACTAGCGGGAGGGCCTACGAGCAGTACTTC	CASRPTSGRAYEQYF
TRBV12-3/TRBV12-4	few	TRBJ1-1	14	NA	TGTGCCAGCAGTGTCTCCCCGGGGGCGACTGAAGCTTTCTTT	CASSVSPGATEAFF
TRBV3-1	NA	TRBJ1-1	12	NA	TGTGCCAGCAGCCAAGCGAGCGGTGAAGCTTTCTTT	CASSQASGEAFF
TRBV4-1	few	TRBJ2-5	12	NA	TGCGCCAGCAGCTGGTCGGGAGAGACCCAGTACTTC	CASSWSGETQYF
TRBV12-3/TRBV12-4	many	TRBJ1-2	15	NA	TGTGCCAGCAGTTTAGTGGACGGAACTAACTATGGCTACACCTTC	CASSLVDGTNYGYTF